The 9 T cell receptor beta chains presented below share a single source sample, sequenced in a study of OX40 agonist ivuxolimab in advanced cancers. The protocol was immunoSEQ multiplex PCR, while the TCRdb copy is restricted to in-frame clones and leaves out a portion. The sample yields some 100,000 clones, approximately 80% seen once. The sequences come from CD4+ or CD8+ T cells sorted from blood, collected in a trial of the OX40 agonist ivuxolimab. The receptors derive from an adult with an advanced solid tumor such as melanoma, head and neck, liver or kidney cancer.

The V gene is TRBV6-1, the J gene TRBJ1-4; a possible D gene is TRBD1 (5 bases). Trimming took 7 bases from V and 7 from J, leaving 13 bases between them. CDR3 length: 13 amino acids. Germline-derived CDR1 and CDR2 are MNHNS and SASEGT. Here the CDR3 DNA reads TGTGCCAGCATGGACACGTCCGGTGAAAAACTGTTTTTT. It yields the protein CASMDTSGEKLFF.

This chain links TRBV27 with TRBJ1-6, with D perhaps matching TRBD1 (5 bases). V was clipped by 0 bases and J by 7 bases, with 19 bases between them. Germline-derived CDR1 and CDR2 are MNHEY and SMNVEV (reference sequence). The CDR3 sequence is 18 residues long. The DNA for the CDR3 is TGTGCCAGCAGTTTATCGATCCGAACGGGGGGGGGAAATTCACCCCTCCACTTT. It is translated as CASSLSIRTGGGNSPLHF.

This chain joins TRBV5-1 and TRBJ2-3, with unresolved D. The germline V and J ends were trimmed by 0 bases and 3 bases, with 14 bases remaining between them. The CDR3 extends over 16 amino acids. Per germline, CDR1 SGHRS and CDR2 YFSETQ. The CDR3 sequence: CASSLAPGSRTDTQYF. DNA of the CDR3: TGCGCCAGCAGCTTGGCCCCCGGTAGCCGAACAGATACGCAGTATTTT.

CDR3 nucleotide sequence: TGTGCCAGCAGAGGAACAGGGAACTATGGCTACACCTTC. It codes for CASRGTGNYGYTF. V gene TRBV27 combines with J gene TRBJ1-2, with D possibly matching TRBD1 (6 bases). Trimming left V 6 bases short and J 2 bases short, with 10 bases between. Germline loops: CDR1 MNHEY, CDR2 SMNVEV (reference sequence). The CDR3 spans 13 residues.

V and J are TRBV19 and TRBJ2-5, with D tentatively TRBD1 (6 bases). The V and J ends lost 3 bases and 3 bases respectively, with 14 bases between them. CDR3 size: 15 residues. Germline assignment: CDR1 LNHDA and CDR2 SQIVND (reference sequence). The DNA of the CDR3 is TGTGCCAGTAGTATTCAGGGGAATTTGGAAGAGACCCAGTACTTC. Encoded protein: CASSIQGNLEETQYF.

The V gene is TRBV27, the J gene TRBJ2-7, with 10 bases fitting TRBD1. Germline V lookup: CDR1 MNHEY, CDR2 SMNVEV (reference sequence). V shed 5 bases and J 9 bases; nucleotides not matched to a gene: 13. The CDR3 extends over 15 amino acids. The CDR3 bases are TGTGCCAGCAGTGGCGGGACAGGGGTTACTTGGCTGCAGTACGTC. It encodes CASSGGTGVTWLQYV.

V and J are TRBV4-3 and TRBJ2-3; D is perhaps TRBD2 (5 bases). From germline, CDR1 is LGHNA and CDR2 YSLEER. This CDR3 comprises 14 residues. V lost 0 bases and J 5 bases, leaving 9 bases between the germline ends. The CDR3 here is CASSQERAGDTQYF. The CDR3 region has the DNA TGCGCCAGCAGCCAAGAGCGGGCCGGAGATACGCAGTATTTT.

This sequence joins TRBV2 and TRBJ2-5, with 11 bases lining up with TRBD1. The CDR3 spans 14 residues. From germline, CDR1 is SNHLY and CDR2 FYNNEI. Trimming at V came to 7 bases and at J to 4 bases, leaving 5 bases not matched to a gene. CDR3 in DNA: TGTGCCAGCATCCGGGACAGGGGGAGAGAGACCCAGTACTTC. Amino acids: CASIRDRGRETQYF.

V is TRBV28 and J is TRBJ1-1, with 11 nucleotides matching TRBD1. The CDR3 consists of 18 residues. In germline, CDR1 is MDHEN, CDR2 SYDVKM. The V segment lost 3 bases and the J segment 1 base; nucleotides outside the gene matches: 10. The CDR3 region has the DNA TGTGCCAGCAGTTTCTGGACAGGGGGCGGGGTGGGGAACACTGAAGCTTTCTTT. Translated: CASSFWTGGGVGNTEAFF.